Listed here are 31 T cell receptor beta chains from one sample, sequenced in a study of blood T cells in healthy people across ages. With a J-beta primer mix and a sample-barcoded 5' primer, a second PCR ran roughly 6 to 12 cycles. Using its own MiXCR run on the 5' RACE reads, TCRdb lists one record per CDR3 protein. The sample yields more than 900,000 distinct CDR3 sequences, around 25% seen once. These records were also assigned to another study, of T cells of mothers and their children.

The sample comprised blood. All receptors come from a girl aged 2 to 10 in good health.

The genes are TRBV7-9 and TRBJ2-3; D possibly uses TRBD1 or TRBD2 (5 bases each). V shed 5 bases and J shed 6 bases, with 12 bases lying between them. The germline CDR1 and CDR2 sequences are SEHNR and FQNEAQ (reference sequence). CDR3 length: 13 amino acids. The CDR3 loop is CASSERGEDTQYF. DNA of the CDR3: TGTGCCAGCAGCGAGAGAGGGGAGGATACGCAGTATTTT.

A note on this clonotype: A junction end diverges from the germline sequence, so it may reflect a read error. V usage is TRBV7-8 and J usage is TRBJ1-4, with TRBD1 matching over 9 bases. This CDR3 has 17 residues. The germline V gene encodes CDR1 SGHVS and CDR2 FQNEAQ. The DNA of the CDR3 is TGTGCCGGCAGCTTAGTCGGGCCGGGACAGGGCTTTGAAAAACTGTTTTTT. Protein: CAGSLVGPGQGFEKLFF.

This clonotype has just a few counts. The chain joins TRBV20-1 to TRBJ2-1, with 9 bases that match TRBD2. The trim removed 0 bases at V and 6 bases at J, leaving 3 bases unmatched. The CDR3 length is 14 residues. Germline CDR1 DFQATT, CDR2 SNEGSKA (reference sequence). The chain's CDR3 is CSARDLAGSNEQFF. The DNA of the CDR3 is TGCAGTGCTAGAGATCTAGCGGGGTCCAATGAGCAGTTCTTC.

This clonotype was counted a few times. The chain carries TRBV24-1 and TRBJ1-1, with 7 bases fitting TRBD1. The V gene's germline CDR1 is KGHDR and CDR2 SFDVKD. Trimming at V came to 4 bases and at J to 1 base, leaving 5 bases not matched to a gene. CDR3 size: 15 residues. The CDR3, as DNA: TGTGCCACCAGTGAGACCGGGACAGAGAACACTGAAGCTTTCTTT. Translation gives CATSETGTENTEAFF.

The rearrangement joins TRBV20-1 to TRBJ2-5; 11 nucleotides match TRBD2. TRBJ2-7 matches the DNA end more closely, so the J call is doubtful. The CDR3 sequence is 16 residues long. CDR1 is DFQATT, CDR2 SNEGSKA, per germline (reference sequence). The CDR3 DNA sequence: TGCAGTGCTAGGGACACCACTAGCGGGAGAATCCACGAGCAGTACTTC. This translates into CSARDTTSGRIHEQYF.

CDR3 bases: TGTGCCAGCAGCCAACCATTAGCGGGAACCTACGAGCAGTACTTC. Its translation is CASSQPLAGTYEQYF. The V call is TRBV3-1, the J call TRBJ2-5; TRBD2 aligns across 8 bases. TRBJ2-7 explains the end of the DNA better; the J call may be wrong. CDR3 size: 15 residues. Germline V CDR1 and CDR2: LGHDT, YNNKEL (reference sequence).

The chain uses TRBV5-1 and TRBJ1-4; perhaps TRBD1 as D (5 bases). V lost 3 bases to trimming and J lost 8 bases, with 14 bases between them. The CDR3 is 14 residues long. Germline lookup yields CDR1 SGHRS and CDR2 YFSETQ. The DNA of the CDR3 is TGCGCCAGCAGCTCCGACAGTCCCAGCGAAAAACTGTTTTTT. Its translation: CASSSDSPSEKLFF.

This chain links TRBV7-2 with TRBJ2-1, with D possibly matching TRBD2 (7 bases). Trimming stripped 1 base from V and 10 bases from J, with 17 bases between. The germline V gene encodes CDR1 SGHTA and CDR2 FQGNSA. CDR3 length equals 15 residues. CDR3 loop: CASSLGRGGPQEQFF. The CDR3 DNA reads TGTGCCAGCAGCTTAGGTAGGGGGGGGCCTCAGGAGCAGTTCTTC.

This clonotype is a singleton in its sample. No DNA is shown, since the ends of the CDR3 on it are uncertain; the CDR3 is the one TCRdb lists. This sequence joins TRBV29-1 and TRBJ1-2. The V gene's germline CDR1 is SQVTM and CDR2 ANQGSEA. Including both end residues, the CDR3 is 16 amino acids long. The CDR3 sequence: CSVWPDTLLANYGCTF.

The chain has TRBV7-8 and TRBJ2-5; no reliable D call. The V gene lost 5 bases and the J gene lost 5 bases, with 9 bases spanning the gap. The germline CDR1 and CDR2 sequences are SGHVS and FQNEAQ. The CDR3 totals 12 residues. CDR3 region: CASSQPIETQYF. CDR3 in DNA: TGTGCCAGCAGCCAGCCCATTGAGACCCAGTACTTC.

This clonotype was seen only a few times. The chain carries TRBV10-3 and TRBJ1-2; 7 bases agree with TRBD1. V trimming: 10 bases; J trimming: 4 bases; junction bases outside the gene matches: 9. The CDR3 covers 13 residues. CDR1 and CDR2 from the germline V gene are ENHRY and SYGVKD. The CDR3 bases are TGTGCCACCTTGGAGAGACAGGGCTATGGCTACACCTTC. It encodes CATLERQGYGYTF.

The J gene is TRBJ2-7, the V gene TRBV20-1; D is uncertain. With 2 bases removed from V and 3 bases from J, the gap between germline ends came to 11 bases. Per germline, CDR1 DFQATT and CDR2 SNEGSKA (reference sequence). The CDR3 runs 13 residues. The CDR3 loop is CSARRSHSYEQYF. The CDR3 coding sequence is TGCAGTGCTAGAAGGAGTCACAGCTACGAGCAGTACTTC.

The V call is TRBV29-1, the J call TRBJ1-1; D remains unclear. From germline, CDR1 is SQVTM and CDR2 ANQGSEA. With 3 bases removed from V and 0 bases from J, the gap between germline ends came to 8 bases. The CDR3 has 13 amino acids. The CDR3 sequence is CSVERLMNTEAFF. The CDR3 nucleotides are TGCAGCGTTGAGAGGCTGATGAACACTGAAGCTTTCTTT.

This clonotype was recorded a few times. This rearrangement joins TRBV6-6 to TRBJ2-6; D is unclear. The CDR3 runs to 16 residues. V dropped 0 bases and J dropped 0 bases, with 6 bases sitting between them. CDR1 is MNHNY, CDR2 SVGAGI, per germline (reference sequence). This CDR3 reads CASSYSGDSGANVLTF. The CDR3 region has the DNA TGTGCCAGCAGTTACTCGGGCGACTCTGGGGCCAACGTCCTGACTTTC.

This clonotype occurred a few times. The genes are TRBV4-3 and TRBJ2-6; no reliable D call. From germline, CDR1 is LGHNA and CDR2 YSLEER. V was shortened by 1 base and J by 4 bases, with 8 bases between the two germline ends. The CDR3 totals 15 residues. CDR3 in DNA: TGCGCCAGCAGCCAAGGGTCGACGGGGGCCAACGTCCTGACTTTC. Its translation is CASSQGSTGANVLTF.

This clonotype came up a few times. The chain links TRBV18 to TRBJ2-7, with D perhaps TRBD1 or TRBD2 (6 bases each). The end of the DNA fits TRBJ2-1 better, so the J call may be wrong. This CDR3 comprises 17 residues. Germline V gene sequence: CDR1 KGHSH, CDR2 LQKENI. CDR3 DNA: TGTGCCAGCTCACTTCGTGCGGACACACCCGGAGGGGGTGAGCAGTTCTTC. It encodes CASSLRADTPGGGEQFF.

The CDR3 sequence is CASSQEGRSEAFF. The CDR3 DNA is TGCGCCAGCAGCCAAGAGGGCCGAAGCGAAGCTTTCTTT. V usage is TRBV4-1 and J usage is TRBJ1-1; no clear D. CDR3 length: 13 residues. V was pared by 0 bases and J by 8 bases, with 10 bases between. Germline CDR1 reads MGHRA; CDR2 reads YSYEKL.

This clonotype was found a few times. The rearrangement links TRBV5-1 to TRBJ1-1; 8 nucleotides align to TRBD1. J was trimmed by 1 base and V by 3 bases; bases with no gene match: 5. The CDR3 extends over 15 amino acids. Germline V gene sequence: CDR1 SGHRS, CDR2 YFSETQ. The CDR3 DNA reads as TGCGCCAGCAGCTCAAGGACAGGGACGAACACTGAAGCTTTCTTT. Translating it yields CASSSRTGTNTEAFF. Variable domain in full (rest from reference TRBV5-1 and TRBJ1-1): KAGVTQTPRYLIKTRGQQVTLSCSPISGHRSVSWYQQTPGQGLQFLFEYFSETQRNKGNFPGRFSGRQFSNSRSEMNVSTLELGDSALYLCASSSRTGTNTEAFFGQGTRLTVV.

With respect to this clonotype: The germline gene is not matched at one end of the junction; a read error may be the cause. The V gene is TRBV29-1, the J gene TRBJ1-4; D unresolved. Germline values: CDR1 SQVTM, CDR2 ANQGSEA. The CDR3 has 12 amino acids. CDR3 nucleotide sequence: TGCAGCGTGGGTGCAACTAATGGAAAACTGTTTTTT. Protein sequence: CSVGATNGKLFF.

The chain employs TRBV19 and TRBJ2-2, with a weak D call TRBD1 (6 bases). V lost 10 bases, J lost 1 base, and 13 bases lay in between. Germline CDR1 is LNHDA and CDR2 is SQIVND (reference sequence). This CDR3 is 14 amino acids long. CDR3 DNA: TGTGCCACATCCGGGACAAAGAACACCGGGGAGCTGTTTTTT. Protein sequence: CATSGTKNTGELFF.

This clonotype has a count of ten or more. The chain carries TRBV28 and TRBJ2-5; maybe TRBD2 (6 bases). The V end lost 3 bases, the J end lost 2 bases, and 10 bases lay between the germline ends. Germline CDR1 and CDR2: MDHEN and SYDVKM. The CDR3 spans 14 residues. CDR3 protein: CASSFGTLQETQYF. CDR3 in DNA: TGTGCCAGCAGTTTCGGGACTCTTCAAGAGACCCAGTACTTC.

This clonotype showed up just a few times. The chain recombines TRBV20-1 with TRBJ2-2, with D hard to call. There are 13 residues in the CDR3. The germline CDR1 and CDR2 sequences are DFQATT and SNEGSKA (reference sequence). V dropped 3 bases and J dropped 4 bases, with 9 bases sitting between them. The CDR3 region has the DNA TGCAGTGCTAGGAAGCTCCTCACCGGGGAGCTGTTTTTT. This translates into CSARKLLTGELFF.

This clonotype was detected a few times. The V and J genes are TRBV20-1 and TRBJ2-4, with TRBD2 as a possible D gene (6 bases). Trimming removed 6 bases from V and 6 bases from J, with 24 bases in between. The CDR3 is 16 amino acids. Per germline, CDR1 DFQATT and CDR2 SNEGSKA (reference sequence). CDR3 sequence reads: CSANAQAGGIGNIQYF. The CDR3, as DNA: TGCAGTGCCAATGCTCAAGCGGGCGGGATCGGAAACATTCAGTACTTC.

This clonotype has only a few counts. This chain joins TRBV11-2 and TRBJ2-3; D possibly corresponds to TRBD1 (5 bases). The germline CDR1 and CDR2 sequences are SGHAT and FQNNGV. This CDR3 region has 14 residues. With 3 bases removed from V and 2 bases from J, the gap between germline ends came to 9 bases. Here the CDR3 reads CASSFDRLTDTQYF. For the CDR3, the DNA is TGTGCCAGCAGCTTCGACAGACTCACAGATACGCAGTATTTT.

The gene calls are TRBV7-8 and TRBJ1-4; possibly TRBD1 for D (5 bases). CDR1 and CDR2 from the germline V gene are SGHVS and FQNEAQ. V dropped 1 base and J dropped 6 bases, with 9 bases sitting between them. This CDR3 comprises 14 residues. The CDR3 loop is CASSLVGVDEKLFF. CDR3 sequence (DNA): TGTGCCAGCAGCTTAGTAGGGGTCGATGAAAAACTGTTTTTT.

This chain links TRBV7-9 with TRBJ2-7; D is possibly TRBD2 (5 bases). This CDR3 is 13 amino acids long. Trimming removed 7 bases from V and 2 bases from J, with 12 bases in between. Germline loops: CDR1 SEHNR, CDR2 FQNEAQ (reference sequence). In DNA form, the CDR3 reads TGTGCCAGCACGGGGTCCCTCACCTACGAGCAGTACTTC. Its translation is CASTGSLTYEQYF.

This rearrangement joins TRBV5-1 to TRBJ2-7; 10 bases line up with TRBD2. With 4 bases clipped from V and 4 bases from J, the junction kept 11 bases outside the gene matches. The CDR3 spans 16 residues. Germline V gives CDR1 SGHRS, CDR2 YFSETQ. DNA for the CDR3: TGCGCCAGCAGCCTCGTTCGGACTAGCGGAACTTACGAGCAGTACTTC. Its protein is CASSLVRTSGTYEQYF.

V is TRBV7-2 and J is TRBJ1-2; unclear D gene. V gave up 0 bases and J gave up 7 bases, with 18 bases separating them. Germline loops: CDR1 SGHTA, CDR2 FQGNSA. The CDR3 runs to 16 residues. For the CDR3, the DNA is TGTGCCAGCAGCTTAGCCGGCGGAGGGTCCGCTGGTGGCTACACCTTC. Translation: CASSLAGGGSAGGYTF.

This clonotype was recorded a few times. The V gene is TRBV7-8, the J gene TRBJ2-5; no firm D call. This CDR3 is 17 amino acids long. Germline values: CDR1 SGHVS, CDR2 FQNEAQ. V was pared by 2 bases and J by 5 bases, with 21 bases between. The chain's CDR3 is CASSLPPGPDRSETQYF. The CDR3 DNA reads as TGTGCCAGCAGCTTACCCCCTGGGCCAGATCGTTCCGAGACCCAGTACTTC.

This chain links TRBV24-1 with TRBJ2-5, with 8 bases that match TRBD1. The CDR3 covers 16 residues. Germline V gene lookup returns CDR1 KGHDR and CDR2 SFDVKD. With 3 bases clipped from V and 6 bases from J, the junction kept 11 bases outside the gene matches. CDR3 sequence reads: CATSDKGTGGRKTQYF. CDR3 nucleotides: TGTGCCACCAGTGATAAGGGTACAGGGGGTAGGAAGACCCAGTACTTC.

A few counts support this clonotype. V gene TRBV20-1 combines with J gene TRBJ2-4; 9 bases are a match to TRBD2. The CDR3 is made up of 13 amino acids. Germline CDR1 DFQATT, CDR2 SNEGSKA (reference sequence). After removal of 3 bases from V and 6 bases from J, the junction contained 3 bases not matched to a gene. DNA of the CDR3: TGCAGTGCTAGGTTGCGGGGGGGAAACATTCAGTACTTC. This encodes CSARLRGGNIQYF.